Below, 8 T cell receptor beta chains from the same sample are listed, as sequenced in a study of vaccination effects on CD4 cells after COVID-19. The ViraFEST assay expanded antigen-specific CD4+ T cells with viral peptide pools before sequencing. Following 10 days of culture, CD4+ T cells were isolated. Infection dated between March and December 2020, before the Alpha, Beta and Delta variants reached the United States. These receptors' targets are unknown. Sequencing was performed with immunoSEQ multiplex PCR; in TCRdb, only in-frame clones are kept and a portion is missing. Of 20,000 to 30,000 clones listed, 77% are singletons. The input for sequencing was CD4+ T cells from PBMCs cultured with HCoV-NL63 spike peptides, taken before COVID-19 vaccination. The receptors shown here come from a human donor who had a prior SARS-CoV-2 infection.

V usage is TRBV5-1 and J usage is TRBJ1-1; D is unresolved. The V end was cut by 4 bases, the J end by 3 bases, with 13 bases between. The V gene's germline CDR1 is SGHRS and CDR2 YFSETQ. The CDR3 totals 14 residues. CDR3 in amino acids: CASSQGTRDTEAFF. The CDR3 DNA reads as TGCGCCAGCAGCCAAGGTACACGAGACACTGAAGCTTTCTTT.

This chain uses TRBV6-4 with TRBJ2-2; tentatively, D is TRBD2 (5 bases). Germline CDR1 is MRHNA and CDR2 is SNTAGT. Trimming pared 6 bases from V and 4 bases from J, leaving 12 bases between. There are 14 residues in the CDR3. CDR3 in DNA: TGTGCCAGCAGGGATACTAGTCGCACCGGGGAGCTGTTTTTT. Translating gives CASRDTSRTGELFF.

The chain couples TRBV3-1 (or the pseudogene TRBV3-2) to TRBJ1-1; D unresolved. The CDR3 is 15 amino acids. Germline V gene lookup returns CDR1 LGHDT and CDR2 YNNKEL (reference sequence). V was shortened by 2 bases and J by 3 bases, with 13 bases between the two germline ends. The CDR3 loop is CASSQRTGRDTEAFF. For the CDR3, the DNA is TGTGCCAGCAGCCAAAGGACGGGGAGGGACACTGAAGCTTTCTTT.

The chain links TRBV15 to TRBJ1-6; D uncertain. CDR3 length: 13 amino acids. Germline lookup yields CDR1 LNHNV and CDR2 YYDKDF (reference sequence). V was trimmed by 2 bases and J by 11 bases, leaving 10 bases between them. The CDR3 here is CATSRLTAAPLHF. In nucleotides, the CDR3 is TGTGCCACCAGCAGATTGACGGCGGCACCCCTCCACTTT.

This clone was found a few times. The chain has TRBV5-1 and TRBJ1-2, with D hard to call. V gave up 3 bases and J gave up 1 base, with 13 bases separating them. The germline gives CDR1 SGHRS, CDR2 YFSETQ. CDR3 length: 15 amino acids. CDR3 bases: TGCGCCAGCAGCTCGGCAAATACCTTTAACTATGGCTACACCTTC. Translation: CASSSANTFNYGYTF. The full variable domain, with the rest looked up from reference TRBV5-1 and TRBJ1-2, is KAGVTQTPRYLIKTRGQQVTLSCSPISGHRSVSWYQQTPGQGLQFLFEYFSETQRNKGNFPGRFSGRQFSNSRSEMNVSTLELGDSALYLCASSSANTFNYGYTFGSGTRLTVV.

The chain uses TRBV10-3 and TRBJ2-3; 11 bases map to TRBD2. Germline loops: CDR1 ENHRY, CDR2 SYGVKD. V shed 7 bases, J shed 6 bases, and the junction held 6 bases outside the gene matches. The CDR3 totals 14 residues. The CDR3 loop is CAIKNLAGGDTQYF. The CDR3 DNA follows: TGTGCCATCAAAAACCTAGCGGGGGGTGATACGCAGTATTTT.

CDR3 sequence: CSGRGTGLYNEQFF. The CDR3 coding sequence is TGCAGCGGTAGGGGGACGGGGCTCTACAATGAGCAGTTCTTC. V gene TRBV29-1 combines with J gene TRBJ2-1, with a tentative D call TRBD1 (6 bases). Germline CDR1 reads SQVTM; CDR2 reads ANQGSEA. The germline V and J ends were trimmed by 7 bases and 3 bases, with 16 bases remaining between them. This CDR3 contains 14 residues.

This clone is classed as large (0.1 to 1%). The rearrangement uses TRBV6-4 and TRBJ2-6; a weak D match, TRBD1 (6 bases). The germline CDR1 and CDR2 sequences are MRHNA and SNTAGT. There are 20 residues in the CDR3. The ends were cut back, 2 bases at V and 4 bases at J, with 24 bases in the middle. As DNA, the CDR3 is TGTGCCAGCAGTGACCCTAAGTTTTTGGGGGCGCTGAGGGGGGCCAACGTCCTGACTTTC. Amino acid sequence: CASSDPKFLGALRGANVLTF.